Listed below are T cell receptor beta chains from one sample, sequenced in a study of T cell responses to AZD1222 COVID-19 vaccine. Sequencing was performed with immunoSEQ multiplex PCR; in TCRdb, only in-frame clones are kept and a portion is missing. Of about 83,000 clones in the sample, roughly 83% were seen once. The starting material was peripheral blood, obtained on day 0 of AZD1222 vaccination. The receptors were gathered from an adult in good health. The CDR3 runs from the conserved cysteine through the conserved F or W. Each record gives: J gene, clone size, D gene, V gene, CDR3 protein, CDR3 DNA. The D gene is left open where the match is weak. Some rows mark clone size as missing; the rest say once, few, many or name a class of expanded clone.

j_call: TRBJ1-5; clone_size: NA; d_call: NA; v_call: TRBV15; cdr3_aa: CATSRGDTSNQPQHF; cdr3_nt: TGTGCCACCAGCAGAGGGGACACTAGCAATCAGCCCCAGCATTTT
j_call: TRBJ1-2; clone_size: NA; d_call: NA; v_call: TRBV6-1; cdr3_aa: CASSEGWYGYTF; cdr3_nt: TGTGCCAGCAGTGAAGGATGGTATGGCTACACCTTC
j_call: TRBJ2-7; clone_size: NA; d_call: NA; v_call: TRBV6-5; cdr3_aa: CASSYGVADYEQYF; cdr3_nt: TGTGCCAGCAGTTACGGAGTAGCGGACTACGAGCAGTACTTC
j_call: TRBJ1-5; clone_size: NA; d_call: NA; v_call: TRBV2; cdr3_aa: CASRENQPQHF; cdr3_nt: TGTGCCAGCAGGGAGAATCAGCCCCAGCATTTT
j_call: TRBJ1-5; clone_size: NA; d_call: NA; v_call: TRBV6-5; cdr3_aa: CASSISMGDQPQHF; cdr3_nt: TGTGCCAGCAGTATTTCTATGGGAGATCAGCCCCAGCATTTT
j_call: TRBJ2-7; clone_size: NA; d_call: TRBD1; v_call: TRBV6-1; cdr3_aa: CASSADRGMTVLSYEQYF; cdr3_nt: TGTGCCAGCAGTGCCGACAGGGGGATGACAGTCCTATCCTACGAGCAGTACTTC
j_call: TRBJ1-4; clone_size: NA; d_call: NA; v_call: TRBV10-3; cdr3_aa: CAIWPGLSNEKLFF; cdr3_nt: TGTGCCATTTGGCCGGGACTCTCCAATGAAAAACTGTTTTTT
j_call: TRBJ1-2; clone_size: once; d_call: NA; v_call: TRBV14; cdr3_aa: CASSQVRGALSYTF; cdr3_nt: TGTGCCAGCAGCCAAGTAAGAGGGGCGCTTAGCTACACCTTC
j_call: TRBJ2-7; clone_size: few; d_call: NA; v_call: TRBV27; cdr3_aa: CASRYTSRDTTYEQYF; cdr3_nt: TGTGCCAGCAGATATACAAGCCGGGACACCACCTACGAGCAGTACTTC
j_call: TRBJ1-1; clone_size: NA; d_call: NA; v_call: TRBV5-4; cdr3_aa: CATSGRGANTEAFF; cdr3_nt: TGTGCCACCTCAGGCAGAGGGGCGAACACTGAAGCTTTCTTT
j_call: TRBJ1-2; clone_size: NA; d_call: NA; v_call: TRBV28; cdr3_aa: CASSSILYGYTF; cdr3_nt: TGTGCCAGCAGTTCCATACTGTATGGCTACACCTTC
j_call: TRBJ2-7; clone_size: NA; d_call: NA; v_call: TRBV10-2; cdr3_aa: CASSEFPDLKGYEQYF; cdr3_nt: TGCGCCAGCAGTGAGTTTCCGGACTTAAAAGGCTACGAGCAGTACTTC
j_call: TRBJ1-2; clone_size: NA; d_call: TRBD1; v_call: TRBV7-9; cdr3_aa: CASSVSGQGSYGYTF; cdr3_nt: TGTGCCAGCAGCGTATCGGGACAGGGATCCTATGGCTACACCTTC
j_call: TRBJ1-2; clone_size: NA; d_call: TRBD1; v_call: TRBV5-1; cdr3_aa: CASSIRTGGTDGYTF; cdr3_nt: TGCGCCAGCAGCATTCGGACAGGGGGAACGGATGGCTACACCTTC
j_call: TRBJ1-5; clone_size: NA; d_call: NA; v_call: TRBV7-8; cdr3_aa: CASSGRDLNQPQHF; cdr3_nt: TGTGCCAGCAGCGGCAGGGACCTAAATCAGCCCCAGCATTTT
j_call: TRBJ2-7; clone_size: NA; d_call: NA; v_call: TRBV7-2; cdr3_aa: CASSLQGRDEQYF; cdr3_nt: TGTGCCAGCAGCCTTCAGGGGCGCGACGAGCAGTACTTC
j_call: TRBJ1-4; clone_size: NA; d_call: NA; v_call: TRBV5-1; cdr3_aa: CASSRGDGWEKLFF; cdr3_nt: TGCGCCAGCAGCCGCGGGGACGGGTGGGAAAAACTGTTTTTT
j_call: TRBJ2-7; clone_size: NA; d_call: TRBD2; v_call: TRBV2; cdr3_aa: CASSVTLAGGGLEQYF; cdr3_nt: TGTGCCAGCAGTGTGACACTAGCGGGAGGGGGGCTCGAGCAGTACTTC
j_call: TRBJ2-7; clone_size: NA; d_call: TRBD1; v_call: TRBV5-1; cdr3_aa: CASSLVGQGAYEQYF; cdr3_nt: TGCGCCAGCAGCTTGGTGGGACAGGGCGCCTACGAGCAGTACTTC
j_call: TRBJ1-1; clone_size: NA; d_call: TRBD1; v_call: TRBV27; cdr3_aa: CASSWTGRGRAFF; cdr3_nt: TGTGCCAGCAGTTGGACAGGGAGAGGGCGAGCTTTCTTT
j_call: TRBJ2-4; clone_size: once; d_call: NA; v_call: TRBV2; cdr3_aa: CASSETFDGYF; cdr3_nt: TGTGCCAGCAGTGAAACCTTCGACGGGTACTTC
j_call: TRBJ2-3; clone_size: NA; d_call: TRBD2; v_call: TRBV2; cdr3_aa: CASSTGLAGGDTQYF; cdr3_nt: TGTGCCAGCAGTACGGGACTAGCGGGAGGCGATACGCAGTATTTT
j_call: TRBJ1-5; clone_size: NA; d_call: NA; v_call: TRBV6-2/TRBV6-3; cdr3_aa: CASTPRGFANQPQHF; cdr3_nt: TGTGCCAGCACCCCTCGGGGATTCGCGAATCAGCCCCAGCATTTT
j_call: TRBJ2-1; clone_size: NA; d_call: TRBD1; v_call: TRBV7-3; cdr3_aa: CASSIQGNNEQFF; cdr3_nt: TGTGCCAGCAGCATACAGGGGAACAATGAGCAGTTCTTC
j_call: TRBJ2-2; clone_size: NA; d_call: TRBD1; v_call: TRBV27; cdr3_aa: CASSIRRDRGGVGELFF; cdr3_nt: TGTGCCAGCAGCATTCGCCGGGACAGGGGAGGAGTCGGGGAGCTGTTTTTT
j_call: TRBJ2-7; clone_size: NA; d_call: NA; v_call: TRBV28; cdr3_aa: CASWVTPYEQYF; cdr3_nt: TGTGCCAGTTGGGTCACGCCCTACGAGCAGTACTTC
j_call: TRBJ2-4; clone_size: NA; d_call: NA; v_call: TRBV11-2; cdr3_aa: CASSLALAYNIQYF; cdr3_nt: TGTGCCAGCAGCTTAGCTCTAGCGTACAACATTCAGTACTTC
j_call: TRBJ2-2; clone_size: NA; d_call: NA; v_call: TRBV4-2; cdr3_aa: CASSQVATGELFF; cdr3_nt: TGTGCCAGCAGCCAAGTCGCCACCGGGGAGCTGTTTTTT
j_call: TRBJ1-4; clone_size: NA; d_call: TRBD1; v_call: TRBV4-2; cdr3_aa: CASSQAQDREKLFF; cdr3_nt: TGTGCCAGCAGCCAAGCCCAGGACAGGGAAAAACTGTTTTTT
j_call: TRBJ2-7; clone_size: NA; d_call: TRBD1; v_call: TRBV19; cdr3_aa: CASSIQGTVAYEQYF; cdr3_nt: TGTGCCAGTAGTATCCAGGGGACAGTAGCCTACGAGCAGTACTTC
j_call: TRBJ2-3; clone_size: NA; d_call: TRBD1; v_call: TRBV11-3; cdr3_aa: CASSSRTGGTQYF; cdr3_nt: TGTGCCAGCAGCTCGCGGACAGGGGGTACGCAGTATTTT
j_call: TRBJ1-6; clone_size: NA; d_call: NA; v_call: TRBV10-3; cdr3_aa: CALKGESNSPLHF; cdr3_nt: TGTGCCTTGAAGGGGGAAAGCAATTCACCCCTCCACTTT
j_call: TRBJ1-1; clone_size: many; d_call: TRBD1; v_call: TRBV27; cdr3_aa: CASSNRGSNTEAFF; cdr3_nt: TGTGCCAGCAGCAACAGGGGATCGAACACTGAAGCTTTCTTT
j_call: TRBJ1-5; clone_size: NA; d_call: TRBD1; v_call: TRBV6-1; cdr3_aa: CASSEESWGTGRIHQPQHF; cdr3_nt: TGTGCCAGCAGTGAAGAGTCGTGGGGGACAGGTCGGATACATCAGCCCCAGCATTTT
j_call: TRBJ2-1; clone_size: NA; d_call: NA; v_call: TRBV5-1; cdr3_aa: CASSLYYGRVEQFF; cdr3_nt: TGCGCCAGCAGCTTGTATTACGGGCGGGTTGAGCAGTTCTTC
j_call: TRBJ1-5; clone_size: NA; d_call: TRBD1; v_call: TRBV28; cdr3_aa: CASSPGQVGNQPQHF; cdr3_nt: TGTGCCAGCAGTCCAGGACAGGTTGGGAATCAGCCCCAGCATTTT
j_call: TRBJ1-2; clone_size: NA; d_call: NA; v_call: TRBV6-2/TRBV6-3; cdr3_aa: CASSPKELVEDYGYTF; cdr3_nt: TGTGCCAGCAGCCCCAAAGAACTGGTGGAAGACTATGGCTACACCTTC
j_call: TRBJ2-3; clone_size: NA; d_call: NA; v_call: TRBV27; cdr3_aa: CASSLSIQRTDTQYF; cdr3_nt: TGTGCCAGCAGTTTATCGATTCAGAGGACAGATACGCAGTATTTT
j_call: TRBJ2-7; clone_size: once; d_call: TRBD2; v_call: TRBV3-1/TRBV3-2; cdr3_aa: CASSQGLAGGSYEQYF; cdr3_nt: TGTGCCAGCAGCCAAGGACTAGCGGGGGGCTCCTACGAGCAGTACTTC
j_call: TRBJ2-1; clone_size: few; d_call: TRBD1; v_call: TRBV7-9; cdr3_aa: CASSSDAGGQGSYNEQFF; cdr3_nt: TGTGCCAGCAGCTCAGACGCAGGGGGACAGGGCTCCTACAATGAGCAGTTCTTC
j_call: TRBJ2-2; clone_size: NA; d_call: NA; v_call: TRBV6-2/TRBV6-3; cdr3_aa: CASSYRIGVALNTGELFF; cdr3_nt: TGTGCCAGCAGTTACCGTATAGGAGTAGCCTTGAACACCGGGGAGCTGTTTTTT
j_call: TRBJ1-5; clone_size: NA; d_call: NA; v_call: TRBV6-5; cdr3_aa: CASSPRQANQPQHF; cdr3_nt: TGTGCCAGCAGTCCCAGACAAGCTAATCAGCCCCAGCATTTT
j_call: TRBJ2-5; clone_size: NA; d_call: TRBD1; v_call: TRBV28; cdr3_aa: CASSLDRVVETQYF; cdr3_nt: TGTGCCAGCAGTTTAGACAGGGTCGTAGAGACCCAGTACTTC
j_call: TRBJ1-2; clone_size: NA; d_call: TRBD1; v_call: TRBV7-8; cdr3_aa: CASSSEVQGAGGYTF; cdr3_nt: TGTGCCAGCAGCTCGGAGGTACAGGGGGCAGGTGGCTACACCTTC
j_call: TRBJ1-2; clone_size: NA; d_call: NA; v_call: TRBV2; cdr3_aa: CASTIGKTPGGYTF; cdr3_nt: TGTGCCAGCACGATCGGGAAGACCCCCGGAGGCTACACCTTC
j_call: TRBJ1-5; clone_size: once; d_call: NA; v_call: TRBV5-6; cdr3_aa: CASSLGTYSNQPQHF; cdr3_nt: TGTGCCAGCAGCTTGGGTACATATAGCAATCAGCCCCAGCATTTT
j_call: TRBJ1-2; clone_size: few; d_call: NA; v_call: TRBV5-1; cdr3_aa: CASSPNSAGAYGYTF; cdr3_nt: TGCGCCAGCAGCCCCAACTCCGCGGGCGCATATGGCTACACCTTC